The 2 T cell receptor beta chains below were found in one sample sequenced in a study of a mutant IDH1 vaccine in newly diagnosed glioma. Their specific antigens are unknown. Assay: immunoSEQ multiplex PCR; the TCRdb copy retains only in-frame clones and omits some. The table shows approximately 37,000 clones, with roughly 80% occurring only once. The time point was: week 23, last vaccination. In the vaccine, a single dose held 300 ug of the mutant IDH1 20-mer peptide, along with topical imiquimod. The sequencing used PBMCs, collected from a glioma patient whose treatment included an IDH1 peptide vaccine. All receptors come from a man aged 45-65 years with glioma.

The chain employs TRBV11-1 and TRBJ2-7; D is unresolved. The ends were cut back, 2 bases at V and 2 bases at J, with 7 bases in the middle. There are 13 residues in the CDR3. Germline CDR1 and CDR2: SGHAT and FQDESV (reference sequence). In nucleotides, the CDR3 is TGTGCCAGCAGCTTATCCCGAACCTACGAGCAGTACTTC. Protein: CASSLSRTYEQYF.

The chain links TRBV6-5 to TRBJ2-7; possibly TRBD1 or TRBD2 for D (6 bases each). This CDR3 has 13 amino acids. The V gene's germline CDR1 is MNHEY and CDR2 SVGAGI. Between the trimmed V and J ends, which lost 2 bases and 7 bases, there was a span of 12 bases. CDR3: CASSYLGGREQYF. The DNA of the CDR3 is TGTGCCAGCAGTTACCTGGGGGGCAGGGAGCAGTACTTC.